The clone carrying this T cell receptor (beta chain) was observed a few times. As yet, its antigen is unknown. For the second PCR, which ran for 7 to 11 cycles, a sample-barcoded 5' primer and a J-beta primer mix were used. Every individual sample yielded 2.5 million or more paired-end reads (each containing CDR3). One entry per CDR3 protein, called by TCRdb with MiXCR from the 5' RACE reads. Of roughly 2 million distinct CDR3 sequences detected, around half appear once; the ten largest clones hold around 2.1%. The data belong to a study of blood T cells in healthy people across ages. Overall study results and limits: Strong correlation existed between TCR beta diversity and naive T cell percentage. Age brought a roughly linear fall in TCR beta diversity measured per million T cells. The CMV status of each donor remained undetermined, and this could have confounded shifts in expanded clonotypes.

CDR3 size: 15 residues. J lost 5 bases, V lost 3 bases, and 7 bases had no gene match. The sample comprised blood. V and J are TRBV12-3 or TRBV12-4 and TRBJ2-3, with TRBD2 matching 8 bases. This TCR was sampled from a woman in her forties in good health. CDR3: CASSFSGLVEDTQYF. CDR3 bases: TGTGCCAGCAGTTTCTCGGGACTAGTAGAAGATACGCAGTATTTT.